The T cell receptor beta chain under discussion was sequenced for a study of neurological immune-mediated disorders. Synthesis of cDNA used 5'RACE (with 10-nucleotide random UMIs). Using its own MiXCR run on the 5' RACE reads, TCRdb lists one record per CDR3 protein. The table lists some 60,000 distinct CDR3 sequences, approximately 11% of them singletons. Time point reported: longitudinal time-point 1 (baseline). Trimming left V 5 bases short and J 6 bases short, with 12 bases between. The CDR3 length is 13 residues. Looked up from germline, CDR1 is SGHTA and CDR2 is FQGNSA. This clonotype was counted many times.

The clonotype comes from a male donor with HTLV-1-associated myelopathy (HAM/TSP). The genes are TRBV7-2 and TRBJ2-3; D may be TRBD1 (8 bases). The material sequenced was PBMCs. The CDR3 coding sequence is TGTGCCAGCAGCGTACAGGGGGGGGATACGCAGTATTTT. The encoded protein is CASSVQGGDTQYF.